This T cell receptor (beta chain) derives from a study of CD8 T cells in ankylosing spondylitis. This clonotype showed up just a few times. It was by quantitative 5'-RACE with molecular barcodes that TCR beta libraries were made. From the 5' RACE reads, TCRdb called clonotypes with MiXCR, one entry per CDR3 protein. Among 380,000 or so distinct CDR3 sequences, roughly 20% were seen once, and the ten largest hold about 12%. The trim removed 5 bases at V and 4 bases at J, leaving 0 bases unmatched. Per the germline V gene, CDR1 is SGHVS and CDR2 is FQNEAQ. The CDR3 is made up of 13 amino acids. This receptor was identified in a male donor with ankylosing spondylitis or in good health (not recorded which). This rearrangement joins TRBV7-8 to TRBJ2-2; 8 nucleotides match TRBD1. The sample comprised blood, either unsorted or a sorted T cell fraction (not recorded which). This CDR3 reads CASSGTGTGELFF. CDR3 sequence (DNA): TGTGCCAGCAGCGGGACAGGCACCGGGGAGCTGTTTTTT.